Below are 15 T cell receptor beta chains sequenced from a single sample in a study of blood T cell repertoires in COVID-19. Using immunoSEQ multiplex PCR, the repertoire was profiled, and TCRdb retains in-frame clones only, with some absent. The data contain 200,000 to 250,000 clones, more than 80% of them singletons. The sample taken for sequencing was peripheral blood. The receptors derive from a human donor in a cohort sampled during active COVID-19.

V and J are TRBV13 and TRBJ2-5; perhaps TRBD1 as D (5 bases). The CDR3 is 12 amino acids. Per the germline V gene, CDR1 is PRHDT and CDR2 is FYEKMQ (reference sequence). Between the trimmed V and J ends, which lost 5 bases and 3 bases, there was a span of 7 bases. Here the CDR3 reads CASSVREETQYF. The CDR3 DNA reads as TGTGCCAGCAGCGTCAGGGAAGAGACCCAGTACTTC.

The V gene is TRBV6-5, the J gene TRBJ1-2; 7 bases map to TRBD1. V lost 4 bases, J lost 4 bases, and 6 bases stayed unmatched. CDR1 and CDR2 from the germline V gene are MNHEY and SVGAGI. The CDR3 has 14 residues. As DNA, the CDR3 is TGTGCCAGCAGTTCCCGACAGGGCATCTATGGCTACACCTTC. Its protein is CASSSRQGIYGYTF.

This clone was seen just once. The gene calls are TRBV6-4 and TRBJ2-1, with D perhaps matching TRBD1 (6 bases). There are 14 residues in the CDR3. The ends were cut back, 4 bases at V and 0 bases at J, with 7 bases in the middle. The germline V gene has CDR1 MRHNA and CDR2 SNTAGT. The CDR3: CASSVDSSYNEQFF. The CDR3 bases are TGTGCCAGCAGTGTGGACAGCTCCTACAATGAGCAGTTCTTC.

This clone turned up a few times. V and J are TRBV30 and TRBJ1-2; D perhaps matches TRBD1 (5 bases). Between the trimmed V and J ends, which lost 2 bases and 4 bases, there was a span of 14 bases. The CDR3 has 14 amino acids. Germline CDR1 and CDR2: GTSNPN and SVGIG (reference sequence). The CDR3 nucleotides are TGTGCCTGGAGTCAGGGCAGCCGTTCCTATGGCTACACCTTC. Amino acids: CAWSQGSRSYGYTF.

Turning to this clone: The germline gene is not matched at one end of the junction; a read error may be the cause. The chain is built from TRBV27 and TRBJ2-7; D is undetermined. This CDR3 comprises 13 residues. CDR1 is MNHEY, CDR2 SMNVEV, per germline (reference sequence). Written as DNA, the CDR3 is TGTGCCAGCAGTTCCTACTACTCCCACGAGCAGTACTTC. Translating it yields CASSSYYSHEQYF.

The chain carries TRBV30 and TRBJ1-4, with 9 positions matching TRBD1. Germline V gene sequence: CDR1 GTSNPN, CDR2 SVGIG (reference sequence). The junction had 3 bases not matched to a gene; V was cut back by 0 bases and J by 4 bases. This CDR3 region has 15 residues. CDR3 in amino acids: CAWSVQGAINEKLFF. DNA for the CDR3: TGTGCCTGGAGTGTACAGGGGGCGATTAATGAAAAACTGTTTTTT.

This clone showed up just a few times. The CDR3 is CAVRQGAQETQYF. The CDR3 bases are TGTGCCGTCAGACAGGGGGCCCAAGAGACCCAGTACTTC. The chain has TRBV6-5 and TRBJ2-5, with 10 bases aligning to TRBD1. Germline CDR1 is MNHEY and CDR2 is SVGAGI. The CDR3 is 13 residues long. The ends lost 11 bases at V and 1 base at J; junction bases unmatched: 4.

The chain joins TRBV4-1 to TRBJ1-1; D is perhaps TRBD1 (6 bases). The CDR3 runs to 15 residues. The germline CDR1 and CDR2 sequences are MGHRA and YSYEKL. V was trimmed by 5 bases and J by 5 bases, leaving 18 bases between them. This CDR3 reads CASSEGRGRKTEAFF. The CDR3 bases are TGCGCCAGCAGCGAGGGGAGGGGGAGAAAGACTGAAGCTTTCTTT.

V is TRBV3-1 (or the pseudogene TRBV3-2) and J is TRBJ2-1; 11 nucleotides line up with TRBD2. V gave up 4 bases and J gave up 6 bases; unmatched junction bases: 11. Germline V CDR1 and CDR2: LGHDT, YNNKEL (reference sequence). The CDR3 is 17 residues long. CDR3 sequence: CASSPWVAGGRSNEQFF. The CDR3 bases are TGTGCCAGCAGCCCCTGGGTAGCGGGGGGGCGCAGCAATGAGCAGTTCTTC.

The gene calls are TRBV27 and TRBJ1-1; D gene uncertain. Germline-derived CDR1 and CDR2 are MNHEY and SMNVEV (reference sequence). V shed 5 bases and J shed 7 bases, with 20 bases lying between them. CDR3 size: 15 residues. This chain's CDR3 is CASSRYPQDGFEAFF. The DNA for the CDR3 is TGTGCCAGCAGTCGATATCCCCAGGATGGTTTTGAAGCTTTCTTT.

This clone was counted between two and nine times. The rearrangement links TRBV6-1 to TRBJ1-6; a weak D match, TRBD1 (6 bases). V was clipped by 2 bases and J by 10 bases, with 15 bases between them. The V gene's germline CDR1 is MNHNS and CDR2 SASEGT. The CDR3 contains 15 residues. The DNA for the CDR3 is TGTGCCAGCAGTGAACGCAGGGGAGAGAGGTCACCCCTCCACTTT. It specifies CASSERRGERSPLHF.

The V call is TRBV28, the J call TRBJ2-5; TRBD1 matches 11 bases. This CDR3 has 13 residues. CDR1 MDHEN and CDR2 SYDVKM come from the germline V gene. Trimming removed 6 bases from V and 5 bases from J; junction bases left unmatched: 2. The CDR3 DNA reads TGTGCCAGCAGGGGACAGGGGGGCGAGACCCAGTACTTC. Residues: CASRGQGGETQYF.

The chain is built from TRBV6-5 and TRBJ1-1; the D is unclear. The CDR3 is 16 residues long. Germline CDR1 MNHEY, CDR2 SVGAGI. The V gene lost 0 bases and the J gene lost 4 bases, with 15 bases spanning the gap. This CDR3 reads CASSYSGAPDGTEAFF. CDR3 nucleotide sequence: TGTGCCAGCAGTTACTCGGGCGCCCCTGATGGCACTGAAGCTTTCTTT.

V usage is TRBV3-1 (or the pseudogene TRBV3-2) and J usage is TRBJ2-5; D call uncertain. V shed 1 base and J shed 11 bases, with 8 bases lying between them. The CDR3 contains 11 residues. CDR1 is LGHDT and CDR2 is YNNKEL in the germline V gene (reference sequence). The CDR3 nucleotides are TGTGCCAGCAGCCAAGTTGGAGATCAGTACTTC. Translated, it gives CASSQVGDQYF.

This chain joins TRBV18 and TRBJ2-3; no reliable D call. This CDR3 is 16 amino acids long. The germline V and J ends were trimmed by 3 bases and 0 bases, with 13 bases remaining between them. The germline V gene has CDR1 KGHSH and CDR2 LQKENI. The CDR3 nucleotides are TGTGCCAGCTCACCCCGATGGGCCGAGAGCACAGATACGCAGTATTTT. It encodes CASSPRWAESTDTQYF.